Presented here are 24 T cell receptor beta chains from one specimen sequenced in a study of blood T cell repertoires in COVID-19. Clones were read by immunoSEQ multiplex PCR, and TCRdb kept only the in-frame ones, dropping some. Found here are about 84,000 clones, roughly 90% of them singletons; the top ten hold 1.2%. Sequencing was done on a sample of peripheral blood. The origin of the receptors is a man older than 75 with active or convalescent COVID-19.

The chain combines TRBV3-1 (or the pseudogene TRBV3-2) with TRBJ1-2, with 7 bases fitting TRBD1. V shed 0 bases and J 4 bases; nucleotides not matched to a gene: 5. The germline CDR1 and CDR2 sequences are LGHDT and YNNKEL (reference sequence). The CDR3 length is 15 residues. CDR3 protein: CASSQESGDSYGYTF. DNA of the CDR3: TGTGCCAGCAGCCAAGAGAGTGGGGACAGCTATGGCTACACCTTC.

The V and J genes are TRBV3-1 (or the pseudogene TRBV3-2) and TRBJ2-1, with a possible D match to TRBD1 (5 bases). V was clipped by 4 bases and J by 15 bases, with 19 bases between them. This CDR3 spans 13 amino acids. In germline, CDR1 is LGHDT, CDR2 YNNKEL (reference sequence). The CDR3 loop reads CASSPAVGRSPFF. The CDR3, as DNA: TGTGCCAGCAGCCCGGCCGTGGGGCGATCACCGTTCTTC.

The V gene is TRBV12-5, the J gene TRBJ1-5, with TRBD1 matching 7 bases. This CDR3 is built from 15 residues. The junction had 6 bases not matched to a gene; V was cut back by 0 bases and J by 7 bases. Germline V gene lookup returns CDR1 LGHNT and CDR2 FRNRAP. CDR3 DNA sequence: TGTGCTAGTGGTTTGGTACTCCACAGGGGCCAGCCCCAGCATTTT. Amino acid sequence: CASGLVLHRGQPQHF.

The V gene is TRBV3-1 (or the pseudogene TRBV3-2), the J gene TRBJ2-7; 10 positions match TRBD1. Germline V CDR1 and CDR2: LGHDT, YNNKEL (reference sequence). The CDR3 is made up of 15 amino acids. V shed 4 bases and J 6 bases; nucleotides not matched to a gene: 9. Here the CDR3 reads CASSRSGTGVLEQYF. CDR3 bases: TGTGCCAGCAGCCGATCCGGGACAGGGGTGCTCGAGCAGTACTTC.

The CDR3 region has the DNA TGTGCCATCAGTGAGTCTAATAGCGGGAACTCCTACGAGCAGTACTTC. It yields the protein CAISESNSGNSYEQYF. This chain connects TRBV10-3 to TRBJ2-7, with 8 bases that match TRBD2. Germline V gives CDR1 ENHRY, CDR2 SYGVKD. Losses at the gene ends were 0 bases for V and 0 bases for J; bases not matched to a gene: 4. This CDR3 is built from 16 residues.

The V gene is TRBV7-2, the J gene TRBJ1-2; 8 nucleotides align to TRBD1. This CDR3 is 15 amino acids long. J was trimmed by 4 bases and V by 3 bases; bases with no gene match: 7. From germline, CDR1 is SGHTA and CDR2 FQGNSA. CDR3 bases: TGTGCCAGCAGCTTCCCCGGGACAGGCATCTATGGCTACACCTTC. It translates to CASSFPGTGIYGYTF.

The rearrangement uses TRBV24-1 and TRBJ2-1, with D possibly matching TRBD2 (5 bases). The CDR3 has 13 residues. Per germline, CDR1 KGHDR and CDR2 SFDVKD. Trimming took off 5 bases at V and 9 bases at J, with 13 bases between the two ends. CDR3 nucleotides: TGTGCCACCAGTGGTACTAGTCGGGGTGAGCAGTTCTTC. Translating gives CATSGTSRGEQFF.

This clone was seen just once. The chain combines TRBV18 with TRBJ2-1; TRBD1 matches at 7 bases. The CDR3 extends over 14 amino acids. Germline V gene sequence: CDR1 KGHSH, CDR2 LQKENI. After removal of 4 bases from V and 4 bases from J, the junction contained 4 bases not matched to a gene. The CDR3 sequence: CASSQQGSYNEQFF. CDR3 DNA sequence: TGTGCCAGCTCACAACAGGGGTCTTACAATGAGCAGTTCTTC.

This clone was detected only once. The chain recombines TRBV9 with TRBJ2-7; 8 bases are a match to TRBD1. The CDR3 sequence is 14 residues long. CDR1 and CDR2 from the germline V gene are SGDLS and YYNGEE. V gave up 0 bases and J gave up 6 bases; unmatched junction bases: 5. Here the CDR3 reads CASSVGQGPREQYF. CDR3 nucleotide sequence: TGTGCCAGCAGCGTAGGACAGGGGCCCCGCGAGCAGTACTTC.

The chain carries TRBV6-6 and TRBJ1-1; D gene unclear. This CDR3 has 13 residues. CDR1 and CDR2 from the germline V gene are MNHNY and SVGAGI (reference sequence). With 2 bases removed from V and 4 bases from J, the gap between germline ends came to 8 bases. Written as DNA, the CDR3 is TGTGCCAGCAGTTACGAGGGAGGCACTGAAGCTTTCTTT. Translating it yields CASSYEGGTEAFF.

The V gene is TRBV9, the J gene TRBJ2-1; D might be TRBD1 (6 bases). CDR1 is SGDLS and CDR2 is YYNGEE in the germline V gene. V was cut by 4 bases and J by 5 bases, with 10 bases left in between. The CDR3 is 13 amino acids. The CDR3 is CASSTRTDNEQFF. CDR3 coding DNA: TGTGCCAGCAGCACCCGGACAGACAATGAGCAGTTCTTC.

This chain uses TRBV5-4 with TRBJ2-1; D may be TRBD2 (6 bases). The CDR3 spans 18 residues. CDR1 is SGHNT, CDR2 YYREEE, per germline (reference sequence). The V gene lost 4 bases and the J gene lost 0 bases, with 20 bases spanning the gap. CDR3 sequence reads: CASSRSDFSGSSYNEQFF. The CDR3 region has the DNA TGTGCCAGCAGCCGGTCTGACTTTAGCGGTAGCTCCTACAATGAGCAGTTCTTC.

The J gene is TRBJ1-5, the V gene TRBV7-2; 9 nucleotides line up with TRBD1. The CDR3 contains 18 residues. The ends lost 7 bases at V and 0 bases at J; junction bases unmatched: 13. Germline CDR1 is SGHTA and CDR2 is FQGNSA. CDR3 residues: CASTFNPGQGHSNQPQHF. CDR3 DNA sequence: TGTGCCAGCACCTTCAACCCGGGACAGGGACATAGCAATCAGCCCCAGCATTTT. The full variable domain, completed using reference TRBV7-2 and TRBJ1-5, is GAGVSQSPSNKVTEKGKDVELRCDPISGHTALYWYRQSLGQGLEFLIYFQGNSAPDKSGLPSDRFSAERTGGSVSTLTIQRTQQEDSAVYLCASTFNPGQGHSNQPQHFGDGTRLSIL.

This clone was observed once. This CDR3 reads CASSWQAEAFF. The CDR3 DNA reads TGTGCCAGCAGTTGGCAAGCGGAAGCTTTCTTT. This sequence joins TRBV6-2 or TRBV6-3 and TRBJ1-1; D uncertain. This CDR3 contains 11 residues. Germline lookup yields CDR1 MNHEY and CDR2 SVGEGT. V shed 4 bases and J shed 8 bases, with 8 bases lying between them.

CDR3 amino acids: CASSFQRAYGYTF. CDR3 in DNA: TGTGCCAGCAGTTTTCAACGAGCCTATGGCTACACCTTC. The genes are TRBV28 and TRBJ1-2; no reliable D call. In germline, CDR1 is MDHEN, CDR2 SYDVKM. Trimming pared 3 bases from V and 4 bases from J, leaving 9 bases between. The CDR3 contains 13 residues.

V usage is TRBV28 and J usage is TRBJ1-2; 7 bases agree with TRBD1. Germline CDR1 MDHEN, CDR2 SYDVKM. The CDR3 is 13 amino acids. V dropped 6 bases and J dropped 6; count of bases not matched to a gene: 7. Written as DNA, the CDR3 is TGTGCCAGCAGCCAAAACAGGGGACATGGCTACACCTTC. Its translation is CASSQNRGHGYTF.

This chain uses TRBV4-2 with TRBJ2-7, with 9 positions matching TRBD2. Germline V lookup: CDR1 LGHNA, CDR2 YNFKEQ. The CDR3 extends over 16 amino acids. The V segment lost 4 bases and the J segment 5 bases; nucleotides outside the gene matches: 12. CDR3 in amino acids: CASSLGGREGYNEQYF. CDR3 nucleotides: TGTGCCAGCAGCCTCGGGGGGCGGGAGGGGTATAACGAGCAGTACTTC.

This chain uses TRBV5-1 with TRBJ1-2; D is ambiguous. This CDR3 is 16 amino acids long. V was shortened by 0 bases and J by 5 bases, with 17 bases between the two germline ends. Germline V gene data show CDR1 as SGHRS and CDR2 as YFSETQ. CDR3 sequence reads: CASSLDVLRGAYGYTF. The DNA for the CDR3 is TGCGCCAGCAGCTTGGATGTCCTCCGGGGTGCTTATGGCTACACCTTC.

The chain combines TRBV9 with TRBJ1-1; no clear D. Between the trimmed V and J ends, which lost 3 bases and 4 bases, there was a span of 13 bases. This CDR3 has 14 residues. The V gene's germline CDR1 is SGDLS and CDR2 YYNGEE. The CDR3: CASSARSRGTEAFF. In nucleotides, the CDR3 is TGTGCCAGCAGCGCGCGTTCCCGCGGCACTGAAGCTTTCTTT.

The genes are TRBV6-4 and TRBJ1-4; D is unclear. V shed 4 bases and J shed 16 bases, with 22 bases lying between them. Germline assignment: CDR1 MRHNA and CDR2 SNTAGT. The CDR3 totals 14 residues. The CDR3 bases are TGTGCCAGCAGTGGGAGGGCTCGGAAGAAGTTTACGTTTTTT. It translates to CASSGRARKKFTFF.

The chain combines TRBV27 with TRBJ2-1; 12 nucleotides align to TRBD2. The V gene's germline CDR1 is MNHEY and CDR2 SMNVEV (reference sequence). This CDR3 is built from 19 residues. With V trimmed by 0 bases and J by 1 base, 7 bases remained unmatched. CDR3 DNA sequence: TGTGCCAGCAGTTTATCGTTTCTAGCGGGAGGGTGGTCCTACAATGAGCAGTTCTTC. This translates into CASSLSFLAGGWSYNEQFF.

V and J are TRBV2 and TRBJ2-7; 7 bases are shared with TRBD2. The CDR3 is 16 residues long. The germline gives CDR1 SNHLY, CDR2 FYNNEI. Losses at the gene ends were 2 bases for V and 0 bases for J; bases not matched to a gene: 7. CDR3 residues: CASSESFSGTSYEQYF. The CDR3 DNA is TGTGCCAGCAGTGAATCGTTCAGCGGGACCTCCTACGAGCAGTACTTC.

The chain links TRBV5-4 to TRBJ2-7; 9 positions agree with TRBD1. The CDR3 runs 13 residues. J gave up 3 bases and V 4 bases, and 2 bases lay outside the gene matches. The V gene's germline CDR1 is SGHNT and CDR2 YYREEE (reference sequence). The CDR3 loop is CASSTGGLYEQYF. The CDR3 region has the DNA TGTGCCAGCAGCACAGGGGGCCTCTACGAGCAGTACTTC.

V gene TRBV7-2 combines with J gene TRBJ1-6; the D is unclear. Germline V gives CDR1 SGHTA, CDR2 FQGNSA. V was pared by 8 bases and J by 10 bases, with 27 bases between. The CDR3 totals 17 residues. The CDR3 DNA reads as TGTGCCAGCCACCCCGGTTTGGGCACGCGGGCGGACTCACCCCTCCACTTT. Encoded protein: CASHPGLGTRADSPLHF.